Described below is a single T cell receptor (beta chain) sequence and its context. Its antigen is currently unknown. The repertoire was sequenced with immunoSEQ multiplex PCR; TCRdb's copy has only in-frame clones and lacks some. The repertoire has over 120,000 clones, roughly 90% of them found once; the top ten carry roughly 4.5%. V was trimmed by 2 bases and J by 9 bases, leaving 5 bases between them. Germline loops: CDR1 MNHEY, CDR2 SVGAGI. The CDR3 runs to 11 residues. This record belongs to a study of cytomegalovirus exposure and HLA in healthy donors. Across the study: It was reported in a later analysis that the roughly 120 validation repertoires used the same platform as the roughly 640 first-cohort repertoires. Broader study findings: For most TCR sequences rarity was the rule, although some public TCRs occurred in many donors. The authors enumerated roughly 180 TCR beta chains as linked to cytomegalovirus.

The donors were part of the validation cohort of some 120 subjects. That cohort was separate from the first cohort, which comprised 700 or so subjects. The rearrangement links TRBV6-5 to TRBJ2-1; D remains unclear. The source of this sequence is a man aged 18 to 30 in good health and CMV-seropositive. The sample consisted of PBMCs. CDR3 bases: TGTGCCAGCAGTTACGGTAGTGAGCAGTTCTTC. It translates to CASSYGSEQFF.